This entry describes one TCR beta chain. This sample was taken from a study of blood T cell repertoires in COVID-19. On the study more broadly: From the United States, Italy and Spain came samples of acute and convalescent COVID-19. Sample material is recorded as cDNA or gDNA derived from T cells, B-cell-depleted T cells, or PBMCs.

TCRdb keeps only in-frame clones here, not all; method: immunoSEQ multiplex PCR. The repertoire holds about 58,000 clones, around 87% seen once, with 10% to 15% in the top ten. Trimming pared 2 bases from V and 10 bases from J, leaving 12 bases between. The CDR3 consists of 13 residues. The sequencing sample was made of peripheral blood. The TCR originated in a man aged 55 to 70 with active COVID-19. The chain is built from TRBV12-3 or TRBV12-4 and TRBJ2-1; no reliable D call. The CDR3 spells CASSLPLAGEQFF. CDR3 DNA sequence: TGTGCCAGCAGTTTACCCCTGGCAGGAGAGCAGTTCTTC.